One and the same sample provided the 21 T cell receptor beta chains below, sequenced in a study of T cells in Graves' hyperthyroidism and ophthalmopathy. TCR beta CDR3 region amplification was performed from RNA transcripts. The study used the HTBI primer set for a first-round RT-PCR of the TCR CDR3. Using its own MiXCR run on the multiplex PCR reads, TCRdb lists one record per CDR3 protein. Found here are about 330,000 distinct CDR3 sequences, roughly an eighth of them singletons; the top ten hold 30% to 40%. Specimen: blood. These receptors were taken from a woman between 40 and 55 years old with Graves' ophthalmopathy.

The sample holds many counts of this clonotype. V and J are TRBV25-1 and TRBJ1-5; D is unclear. Germline-derived CDR1 and CDR2 are MGHDK and SYGVNS. Trimming removed 3 bases at V and 3 bases at J, with 18 bases between. CDR3 length: 17 residues. The CDR3 nucleotides are TGTGCCAGCAGTGAGGGCGAGGATACAGAGGACAATCAGCCCCAGCATTTT. Its translation is CASSEGEDTEDNQPQHF.

This clonotype has ten or more counts. The rearrangement links TRBV12-3 or TRBV12-4 to TRBJ2-2, with D perhaps matching TRBD1 or TRBD2 (5 bases each). The CDR3 runs to 16 residues. Trimming pared 6 bases from V and 1 base from J, leaving 15 bases between. The CDR3 loop reads CASRPPGTGNTGELFF. CDR3 in DNA: TGTGCCAGCAGACCCCCGGGGACGGGGAACACCGGGGAGCTGTTTTTT.

The J gene is TRBJ2-1, the V gene TRBV20-1; D is unresolved. Trimming pared 0 bases from V and 0 bases from J, leaving 12 bases between. This CDR3 region has 16 residues. Looked up from germline, CDR1 is DFQATT and CDR2 is SNEGSKA (reference sequence). CDR3 sequence reads: CSARDVVLSSYNEQFF. The DNA of the CDR3 is TGCAGTGCTAGAGATGTCGTCTTGAGCTCCTACAATGAGCAGTTCTTC.

There are many counts of this clonotype. The gene calls are TRBV7-2 and TRBJ1-2, with TRBD1 as a possible D gene (6 bases). Germline V lookup: CDR1 SGHTA, CDR2 FQGNSA. The germline V and J ends were trimmed by 0 bases and 0 bases, with 11 bases remaining between them. The CDR3 sequence is 16 residues long. For the CDR3, the DNA is TGTGCCAGCAGCTTAGCGCAGGGACAAGCTAACTATGGCTACACCTTC. Translation gives CASSLAQGQANYGYTF.

This clonotype was recorded at least ten times. The chain links TRBV15 to TRBJ2-7; possibly TRBD1 for D (5 bases). Germline CDR1 LNHNV, CDR2 YYDKDF (reference sequence). The CDR3 has 15 residues. V lost 6 bases to trimming and J lost 6 bases, with 21 bases between them. CDR3 sequence: CATSTGVRFYAEQYF. As DNA, the CDR3 is TGTGCCACCAGTACAGGAGTCAGATTCTACGCCGAGCAGTACTTC.

This clonotype was recorded a few times. The chain uses TRBV19 and TRBJ1-1; possible D gene TRBD1, 6 bases. CDR3 length equals 15 residues. The V end was cut by 3 bases, the J end by 1 base, with 12 bases between. Germline V gene data show CDR1 as LNHDA and CDR2 as SQIVND (reference sequence). CDR3 coding DNA: TGTGCCAGTAGTATGGGAACAGGGACGAACACTGAAGCTTTCTTT. Its translation: CASSMGTGTNTEAFF.

This clonotype has a count of ten or more. The chain uses TRBV6-1 and TRBJ1-2; 8 nucleotides align to TRBD1. V trimming: 6 bases; J trimming: 6 bases; junction bases outside the gene matches: 15. The V gene's germline CDR1 is MNHNS and CDR2 SASEGT. The CDR3 length is 16 residues. CDR3: CASRPRQGPSLDGYTF. The CDR3 DNA is TGTGCCAGCAGACCTAGACAGGGGCCCTCTCTGGATGGCTACACCTTC.

The sample holds a few counts of this clonotype. This rearrangement joins TRBV5-6 to TRBJ1-1, with unresolved D. This CDR3 contains 15 residues. V was shortened by 4 bases and J by 0 bases, with 13 bases between the two germline ends. Germline V CDR1 and CDR2: SGHDT, YYEEEE. The CDR3 loop reads CASSPQWGMNTEAFF. The DNA for the CDR3 is TGTGCCAGCAGCCCCCAATGGGGAATGAACACTGAAGCTTTCTTT. Based on the CDR3 plus reference TRBV5-6 and TRBJ1-1, the full variable domain is DAGVTQSPTHLIKTRGQQVTLRCSPKSGHDTVSWYQQALGQGPQFIFQYYEEEERQRGNFPDRFSGHQFPNYSSELNVNALLLGDSALYLCASSPQWGMNTEAFFGQGTRLTVV.

The table lists this clonotype with many counts. J is TRBJ1-1 and V is TRBV20-1, with 8 positions matching TRBD1. Germline V CDR1 and CDR2: DFQATT, SNEGSKA (reference sequence). Germline trimming cut 5 bases from V and 4 bases from J; bases unmatched to any gene: 9. The CDR3 spans 14 residues. CDR3 sequence reads: CSADLGQGGTEAFF. In nucleotides, the CDR3 is TGCAGTGCTGACCTAGGACAGGGAGGCACTGAAGCTTTCTTT.

This clonotype was seen ten or more times. The rearrangement uses TRBV9 and TRBJ2-7; 8 nucleotides line up with TRBD1. The CDR3 consists of 15 residues. Germline CDR1 is SGDLS and CDR2 is YYNGEE. Trimming cost V 4 bases and J 4 bases; bases outside gene matches: 10. The CDR3 region is CASSSGQGGPYEQYF. The CDR3 DNA reads TGTGCCAGCAGCTCTGGACAGGGAGGACCTTACGAGCAGTACTTC.

This clonotype was detected only a few times. The chain links TRBV6-2 or TRBV6-3 to TRBJ2-3; 10 bases are a match to TRBD2. Germline values: CDR1 MNHEY, CDR2 SVGEGT. The trim removed 2 bases at V and 2 bases at J, leaving 13 bases unmatched. The CDR3 extends over 19 amino acids. CDR3 residues: CASSYGASWTSGYTDTQYF. The CDR3 DNA reads as TGTGCCAGCAGTTACGGGGCCTCCTGGACTAGCGGATACACAGATACGCAGTATTTT.

This clonotype was seen ten or more times. This sequence joins TRBV5-1 and TRBJ1-2; D possibly corresponds to TRBD1 (5 bases). Trimming pared 0 bases from V and 2 bases from J, leaving 11 bases between. Per the germline V gene, CDR1 is SGHRS and CDR2 is YFSETQ. The CDR3 runs to 15 residues. This chain's CDR3 is CASSLAGGRNYGYTF. DNA for the CDR3: TGCGCCAGCAGCTTGGCCGGGGGAAGGAACTATGGCTACACCTTC.

This clonotype was observed at least ten times. Written as DNA, the CDR3 is TGTGCCAGCAGTTCGGGACTAGCGGGGAACACCGGGGAGCTGTTTTTT. Encoded protein: CASSSGLAGNTGELFF. The chain links TRBV27 to TRBJ2-2; 12 bases are shared with TRBD2. Unmatched junction bases numbered 1, after V lost 4 bases and J lost 1 base. Germline V gene lookup returns CDR1 MNHEY and CDR2 SMNVEV (reference sequence). CDR3 size: 16 residues.

V usage is TRBV11-2 and J usage is TRBJ1-1; D perhaps matches TRBD1 (5 bases). The V gene's germline CDR1 is SGHAT and CDR2 FQNNGV. The V gene lost 3 bases and the J gene lost 4 bases, with 12 bases spanning the gap. This CDR3 spans 14 amino acids. The chain's CDR3 is CASSFTQVSTEAFF. The DNA for the CDR3 is TGTGCCAGCAGCTTCACACAGGTGAGCACTGAAGCTTTCTTT.

This clonotype was observed at least ten times. The chain couples TRBV6-2 or TRBV6-3 to TRBJ2-1; D is ambiguous. Germline CDR1 reads MNHEY; CDR2 reads SVGEGT. Trimming cost V 2 bases and J 1 base, with 9 bases left between them. This CDR3 is built from 15 residues. The CDR3 DNA follows: TGTGCCAGCAGTTACAGGGCCAATTCCTACAATGAGCAGTTCTTC. The encoded protein is CASSYRANSYNEQFF.

The genes are TRBV7-9 and TRBJ2-1, with TRBD2 matching over 7 bases. J lost 8 bases, V lost 5 bases, and 12 bases had no gene match. CDR1 and CDR2 from the germline V gene are SEHNR and FQNEAQ (reference sequence). CDR3 length: 15 amino acids. CDR3 DNA sequence: TGTGCCAGCAGCCGGACTAGTGGAATTGCGTATGAGCAGTTCTTC. It specifies CASSRTSGIAYEQFF.

This clonotype occurred a few times. The chain carries TRBV7-9 and TRBJ2-7; TRBD2 is a possible D gene (6 bases). The germline V and J ends were trimmed by 6 bases and 3 bases, with 21 bases remaining between them. Germline CDR1 is SEHNR and CDR2 is FQNEAQ (reference sequence). CDR3 length: 16 residues. The CDR3 loop reads CASRQAAGLSGYEQYF. The DNA for the CDR3 is TGTGCCAGCAGACAGGCTGCGGGACTTTCGGGCTACGAGCAGTACTTC.

This clonotype was counted many times. The rearrangement joins TRBV11-2 to TRBJ1-1; D gene uncertain. Germline lookup yields CDR1 SGHAT and CDR2 FQNNGV. The ends were cut back, 8 bases at V and 3 bases at J, with 16 bases in the middle. The length of the CDR3 is 14 residues. CDR3 region: CASSAWARDTEAFF. CDR3 nucleotide sequence: TGTGCCAGCTCCGCATGGGCACGCGACACTGAAGCTTTCTTT.

Of note for this clonotype: One end of the junction varies from germline; a read error may be responsible. This chain links TRBV2 with TRBJ1-1; D not resolved. The CDR3 spans 13 residues. Per the germline V gene, CDR1 is SNHLY and CDR2 is FYNNEI. The CDR3 loop is CASSFYVNSEAFF. CDR3 DNA: TGTGCCAGCAGCTTTTATGTGAACAGTGAAGCTTTCTTT.

A few counts support this clonotype. CDR3 in amino acids: CATSDRTSGRGYEQFF. Written as DNA, the CDR3 is TGTGCCACCAGTGACCGGACTAGCGGGAGAGGATATGAGCAGTTCTTC. The V gene is TRBV24-1, the J gene TRBJ2-1, with 13 positions matching TRBD2. V was clipped by 4 bases and J by 8 bases; unmatched bases: 7. Germline V lookup: CDR1 KGHDR, CDR2 SFDVKD. The CDR3 length is 16 residues.

Comments on this clonotype: A much larger clonotype is one base distant, so this may be a read error. The gene calls are TRBV28 and TRBJ2-7; D remains unclear. This CDR3 region has 14 residues. Germline assignment: CDR1 MDHEN and CDR2 SYDVKM. V was clipped by 4 bases and J by 0 bases, with 10 bases between them. The CDR3 DNA follows: TGTGCCAGCAGTTGGCAGGCCCTCTCCTACGAGCAGTACTTC. Protein product: CASSWQALSYEQYF.